Given below is one TCR beta chain in context. Losses at the gene ends were 7 bases for V and 5 bases for J; bases not matched to a gene: 7. Germline V gives CDR1 MGHRA, CDR2 YSYEKL. The CDR3 spans 13 residues. The data originate from a study of blood T cell repertoires in COVID-19. As processed by the authors: Counts of nucleated cells, estimated from reference gene primer amplification, were obtained. Clones were read by immunoSEQ multiplex PCR, and TCRdb kept only the in-frame ones, dropping some. That table furnishes V, J and clone size, whereas the DNA furnished D and trimming. The table lists about 180,000 clones, nearly 90% of them singletons.

Sequenced material: peripheral blood. The receptor was derived from a man between 18 and 35 years old who had recovered from COVID-19. The chain has TRBV4-1 and TRBJ1-1; 7 bases map to TRBD1. The DNA for the CDR3 is TGCGCCAGCACCAGGGGGGAAGGGACTGAAGCTTTCTTT. Encoded protein: CASTRGEGTEAFF.